These 7 T cell receptor beta chains came from one sample sequenced in a study of blood T cell repertoires in COVID-19. Repertoires were generated with immunoSEQ multiplex PCR, while TCRdb's copy carries only in-frame clones and drops some. The data contain some 180,000 clones, more than 85% of them singletons. Specimen: peripheral blood. These receptors were taken from a woman at least 80 years old with COVID-19, enrolled during active disease.

This clone was seen just once. The chain is built from TRBV6-5 and TRBJ2-7; tentatively, D is TRBD2 (7 bases). The V gene lost 4 bases and the J gene lost 6 bases, with 16 bases spanning the gap. The CDR3 runs to 14 residues. Germline values: CDR1 MNHEY, CDR2 SVGAGI. The CDR3 nucleotides are TGTGCCAGCAGTTCCGGGACGGCGGGGGCCGAGCAGTACTTC. This gives the protein CASSSGTAGAEQYF.

The chain couples TRBV7-2 to TRBJ1-5, with D tentatively TRBD1 (6 bases). Germline lookup yields CDR1 SGHTA and CDR2 FQGNSA. The V end was cut by 7 bases, the J end by 6 bases, with 13 bases between. The CDR3 covers 13 residues. CDR3 sequence reads: CASTQGSSQPQHF. CDR3 in DNA: TGTGCCAGCACACAGGGTTCGTCTCAGCCCCAGCATTTT.

This chain joins TRBV7-9 and TRBJ2-7; possibly TRBD2 for D (6 bases). V gave up 5 bases and J gave up 5 bases, with 13 bases separating them. The CDR3 has 13 amino acids. Germline V lookup: CDR1 SEHNR, CDR2 FQNEAQ (reference sequence). The CDR3: CASSAGLHHEQYF. Written as DNA, the CDR3 is TGTGCCAGCAGCGCGGGACTCCACCACGAGCAGTACTTC. Full variable domain (rest looked up from reference TRBV7-9 and TRBJ2-7): DTGVSQNPRHKITKRGQNVTFRCDPISEHNRLYWYRQTLGQGPEFLTYFQNEAQLEKSRLLSDRFSAERPKGSFSTLEIQRTEQGDSAMYLCASSAGLHHEQYFGPGTRLTVT.

J is TRBJ1-2 and V is TRBV3-1 (or the pseudogene TRBV3-2); the D is unclear. With 6 bases removed from V and 8 bases from J, the gap between germline ends came to 16 bases. Germline values: CDR1 LGHDT, CDR2 YNNKEL (reference sequence). The CDR3 is 13 amino acids. The CDR3 sequence is CASSQRELVGYTF. CDR3 DNA: TGTGCCAGCAGTCAAAGAGAACTGGTAGGCTACACCTTC.

The genes are TRBV9 and TRBJ2-3, with 7 bases aligning to TRBD2. This CDR3 has 14 residues. CDR1 is SGDLS and CDR2 is YYNGEE in the germline V gene. J lost 4 bases, V lost 3 bases, and 5 bases had no gene match. CDR3 nucleotide sequence: TGTGCCAGCAGCGAGCGGGACTACGCAGATACGCAGTATTTT. Protein: CASSERDYADTQYF.

The J gene is TRBJ1-1, the V gene TRBV11-3; the D gene is possibly TRBD1 (6 bases). This CDR3 has 13 amino acids. Germline values: CDR1 SGHNT, CDR2 YENEEA. V was trimmed by 6 bases and J by 0 bases, leaving 8 bases between them. In nucleotides, the CDR3 is TGTGCCAGCAGTCAGGGGTTGAACACTGAAGCTTTCTTT. This sequence encodes CASSQGLNTEAFF.

This clone has more than one count but fewer than ten. The CDR3 protein is CASKDRLNQPQHF. The DNA of the CDR3 is TGTGCCAGTAAAGACAGGTTAAATCAGCCCCAGCATTTT. V gene TRBV19 combines with J gene TRBJ1-5; a possible D gene is TRBD1 (6 bases). Trimming pared 7 bases from V and 4 bases from J, leaving 11 bases between. This CDR3 contains 13 residues. Germline CDR1 and CDR2: LNHDA and SQIVND (reference sequence).